The subject of this entry is one T cell receptor (beta chain). Its antigen is currently unknown. One end of the junction does not line up with germline, which may come from a read error. This CDR3 region has 12 residues. In germline, CDR1 is SNHLY, CDR2 FYNNEI. Each TCR beta cDNA library carried unique molecular identifiers. Input of roughly 0.85 to 11 million T cells yielded approximately 500,000 cDNA molecules. TCRdb re-analysed the PCR reads in MiXCR, keeping a single row per CDR3 protein. The table has fewer than 850,000 distinct CDR3 sequences, 35% to 55% seen once. The data originate from a study of post-analysis software for immune sequencing data. Overall study context: Secondary progressive, relapsing-remitting and progressive-relapsing multiple sclerosis were among the included disease courses. Study-level points and caveats: Relative to controls, patients had 4 or 5 TRBV segments at higher frequency, with TRBV5-6, TRBV5-1 and TRBV20-1 among these. Diversity measured as normalized Chao1 was significantly lower in multiple sclerosis patients than in controls.

The sample consisted of blood. This clonotype originated in a girl aged 5 to 17 with multiple sclerosis. The rearrangement joins TRBV2 to TRBJ2-7, with unresolved D. The J call may be in error: the DNA end matches TRBJ2-5 better. CDR3 region: CTSNTPRETQYF. The CDR3 coding sequence is TGTACCAGCAACACACCGCGGGAGACCCAGTACTTC.